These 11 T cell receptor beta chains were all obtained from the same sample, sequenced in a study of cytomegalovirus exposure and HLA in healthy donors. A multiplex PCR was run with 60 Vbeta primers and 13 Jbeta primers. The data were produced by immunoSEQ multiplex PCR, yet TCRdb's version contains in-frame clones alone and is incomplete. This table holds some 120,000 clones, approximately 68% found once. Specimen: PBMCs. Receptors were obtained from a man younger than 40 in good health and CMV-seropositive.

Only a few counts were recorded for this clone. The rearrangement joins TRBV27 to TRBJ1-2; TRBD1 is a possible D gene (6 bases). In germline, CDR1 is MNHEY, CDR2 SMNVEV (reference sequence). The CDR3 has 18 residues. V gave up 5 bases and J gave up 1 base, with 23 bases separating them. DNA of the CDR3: TGTGCCAGCAGTCTATACTCCCCCCGGACAGCAGTTAACTATGGCTACACCTTC. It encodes CASSLYSPRTAVNYGYTF.

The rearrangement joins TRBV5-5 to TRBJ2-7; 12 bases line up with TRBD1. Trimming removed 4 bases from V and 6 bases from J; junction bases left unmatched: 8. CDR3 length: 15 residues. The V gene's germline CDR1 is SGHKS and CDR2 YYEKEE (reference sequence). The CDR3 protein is CASSPLGQGAAEQYF. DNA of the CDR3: TGTGCCAGCAGCCCCCTGGGACAGGGGGCGGCCGAGCAGTACTTC.

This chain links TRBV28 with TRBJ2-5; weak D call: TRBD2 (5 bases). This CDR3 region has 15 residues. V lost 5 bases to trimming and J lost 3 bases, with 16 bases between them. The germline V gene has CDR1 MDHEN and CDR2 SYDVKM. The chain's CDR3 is CASSPRVYREETQYF. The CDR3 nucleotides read TGTGCCAGCAGTCCGAGGGTTTATAGGGAAGAGACCCAGTACTTC. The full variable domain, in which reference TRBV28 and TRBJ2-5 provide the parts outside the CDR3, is DVKVTQSSRYLVKRTGEKVFLECVQDMDHENMFWYRQDPGLGLRLIYFSYDVKMKEKGDIPEGYSVSREKKERFSLILESASTNQTSMYLCASSPRVYREETQYFGPGTRLLVL.

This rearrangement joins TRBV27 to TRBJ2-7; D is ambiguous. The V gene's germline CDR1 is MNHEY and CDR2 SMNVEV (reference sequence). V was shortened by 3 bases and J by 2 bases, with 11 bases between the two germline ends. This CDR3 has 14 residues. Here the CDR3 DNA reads TGTGCCAGCAGTTTTATCGACGACACCTACGAGCAGTACTTC. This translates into CASSFIDDTYEQYF.

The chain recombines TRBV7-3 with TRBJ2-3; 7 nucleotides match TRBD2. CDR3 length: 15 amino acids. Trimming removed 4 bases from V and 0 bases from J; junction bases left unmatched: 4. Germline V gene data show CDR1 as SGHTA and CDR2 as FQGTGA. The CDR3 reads CASSSQRGSTDTQYF. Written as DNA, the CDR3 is TGTGCCAGCAGCTCACAGCGGGGTAGCACAGATACGCAGTATTTT.

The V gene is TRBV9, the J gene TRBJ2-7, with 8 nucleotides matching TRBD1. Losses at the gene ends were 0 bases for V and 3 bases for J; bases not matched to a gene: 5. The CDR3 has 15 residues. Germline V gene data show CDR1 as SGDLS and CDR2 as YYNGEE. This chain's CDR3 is CASSVDGTGGYEQYF. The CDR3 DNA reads TGTGCCAGCAGCGTAGACGGGACAGGCGGCTACGAGCAGTACTTC. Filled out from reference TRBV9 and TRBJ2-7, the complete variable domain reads DSGVTQTPKHLITATGQRVTLRCSPRSGDLSVYWYQQSLDQGLQFLIQYYNGEERAKGNILERFSAQQFPDLHSELNLSSLELGDSALYFCASSVDGTGGYEQYFGPGTRLTVT.

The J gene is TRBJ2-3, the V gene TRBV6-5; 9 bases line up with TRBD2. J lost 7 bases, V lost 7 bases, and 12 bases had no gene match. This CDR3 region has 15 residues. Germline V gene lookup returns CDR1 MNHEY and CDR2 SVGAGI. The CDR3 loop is CASTPRAGGPNTQYF. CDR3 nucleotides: TGTGCCAGCACCCCCCGGGCGGGAGGGCCAAATACGCAGTATTTT.

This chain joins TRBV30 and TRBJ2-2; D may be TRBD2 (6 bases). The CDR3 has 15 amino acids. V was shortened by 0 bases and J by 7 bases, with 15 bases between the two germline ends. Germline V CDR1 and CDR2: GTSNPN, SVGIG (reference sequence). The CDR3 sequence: CAWSVRGLGRGELFF. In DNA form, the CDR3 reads TGTGCCTGGAGTGTACGGGGACTGGGCCGCGGGGAGCTGTTTTTT.

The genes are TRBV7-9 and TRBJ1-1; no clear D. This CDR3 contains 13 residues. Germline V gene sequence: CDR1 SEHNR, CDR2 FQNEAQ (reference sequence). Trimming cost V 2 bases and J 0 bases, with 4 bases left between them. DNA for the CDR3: TGTGCCAGCAGCTTACATCTGAACACTGAAGCTTTCTTT. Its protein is CASSLHLNTEAFF. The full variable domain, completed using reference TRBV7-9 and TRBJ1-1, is DTGVSQNPRHKITKRGQNVTFRCDPISEHNRLYWYRQTLGQGPEFLTYFQNEAQLEKSRLLSDRFSAERPKGSFSTLEIQRTEQGDSAMYLCASSLHLNTEAFFGQGTRLTVV.

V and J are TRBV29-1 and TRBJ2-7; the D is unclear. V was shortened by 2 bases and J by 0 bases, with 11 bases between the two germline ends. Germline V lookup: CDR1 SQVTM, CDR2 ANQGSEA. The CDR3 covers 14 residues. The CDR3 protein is CSVEIGVSSYEQYF. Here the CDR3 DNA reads TGCAGCGTTGAAATAGGAGTCAGCTCCTACGAGCAGTACTTC.

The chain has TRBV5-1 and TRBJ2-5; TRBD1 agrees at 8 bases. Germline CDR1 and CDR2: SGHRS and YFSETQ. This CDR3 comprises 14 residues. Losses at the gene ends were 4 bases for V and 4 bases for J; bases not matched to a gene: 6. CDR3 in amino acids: CASSPRQGRETQYF. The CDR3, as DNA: TGCGCCAGCAGCCCGCGACAGGGGCGAGAGACCCAGTACTTC.